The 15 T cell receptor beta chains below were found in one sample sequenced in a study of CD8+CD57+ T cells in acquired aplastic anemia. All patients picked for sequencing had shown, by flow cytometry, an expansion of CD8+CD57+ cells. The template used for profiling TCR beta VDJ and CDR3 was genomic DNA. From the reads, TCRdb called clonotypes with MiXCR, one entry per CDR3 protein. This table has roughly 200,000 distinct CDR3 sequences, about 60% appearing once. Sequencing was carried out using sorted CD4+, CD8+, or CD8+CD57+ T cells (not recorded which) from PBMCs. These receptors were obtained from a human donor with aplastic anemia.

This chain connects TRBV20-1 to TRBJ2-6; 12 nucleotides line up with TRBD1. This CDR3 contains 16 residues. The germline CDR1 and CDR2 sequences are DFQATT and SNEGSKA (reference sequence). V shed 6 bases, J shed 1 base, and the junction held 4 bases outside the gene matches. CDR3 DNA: TGCAGTGCCACGGGACAGGGGGCTTCTGGGGCCAACGTCCTGACTTTC. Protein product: CSATGQGASGANVLTF.

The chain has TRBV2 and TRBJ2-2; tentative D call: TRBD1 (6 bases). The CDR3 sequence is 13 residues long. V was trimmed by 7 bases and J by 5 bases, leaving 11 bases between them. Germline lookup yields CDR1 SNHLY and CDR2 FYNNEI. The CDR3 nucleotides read TGTGCCAGCAACAGGGTGGTTACCGGGGAGCTGTTTTTT. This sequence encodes CASNRVVTGELFF.

The CDR3 coding sequence is TGCGCCAGCAGTGGTCTAGCGGGAGAACCATACAATGAGCAGTTCTTC. Protein sequence: CASSGLAGEPYNEQFF. The chain links TRBV10-1 to TRBJ2-1; 10 bases are shared with TRBD2. The length of the CDR3 is 16 residues. V lost 4 bases to trimming and J lost 4 bases; unmatched junction nucleotides: 7. In germline, CDR1 is WNHNN, CDR2 SYGVQD (reference sequence).

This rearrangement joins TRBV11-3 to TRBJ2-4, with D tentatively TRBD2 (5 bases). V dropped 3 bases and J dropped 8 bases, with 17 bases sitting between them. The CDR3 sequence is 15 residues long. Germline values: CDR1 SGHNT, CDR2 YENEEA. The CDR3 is CASSFPRSERDIQYF. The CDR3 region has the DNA TGTGCCAGCAGCTTTCCGCGGTCGGAGAGGGACATTCAGTACTTC.

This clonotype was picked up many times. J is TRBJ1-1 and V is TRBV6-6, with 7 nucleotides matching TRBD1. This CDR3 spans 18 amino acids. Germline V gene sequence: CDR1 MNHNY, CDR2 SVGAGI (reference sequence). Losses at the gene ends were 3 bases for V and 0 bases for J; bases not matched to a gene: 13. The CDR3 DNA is TGTGCCAGCAGTTATCCCCACGACAGGGAAGGGATGAACACTGAAGCTTTCTTT. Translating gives CASSYPHDREGMNTEAFF.

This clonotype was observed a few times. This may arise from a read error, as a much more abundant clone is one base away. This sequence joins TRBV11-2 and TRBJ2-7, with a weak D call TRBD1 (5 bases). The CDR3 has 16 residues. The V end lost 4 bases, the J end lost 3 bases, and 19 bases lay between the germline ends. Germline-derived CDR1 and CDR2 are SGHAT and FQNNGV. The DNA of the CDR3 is TGTGCCAGCAGCTCTTGGACCAGGACAAACGGCTACGAGCAGTACTTC. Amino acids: CASSSWTRTNGYEQYF. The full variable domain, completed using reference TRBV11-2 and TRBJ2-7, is EAGVAQSPRYKIIEKRQSVAFWCNPISGHATLYWYQQILGQGPKLLIQFQNNGVVDDSQLPKDRFSAERLKGVDSTLKIQPAKLEDSAVYLCASSSWTRTNGYEQYFGPGTRLTVT.

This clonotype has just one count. As DNA, the CDR3 is TGTGCCACCAGTGATTTGAACAAAGCTTTCTTT. As protein: CATSDLNKAFF. The V gene is TRBV24-1, the J gene TRBJ1-1; D call uncertain. The CDR3 sequence is 11 residues long. Between the trimmed V and J ends, which lost 0 bases and 9 bases, there was a span of 4 bases. Germline lookup yields CDR1 KGHDR and CDR2 SFDVKD.

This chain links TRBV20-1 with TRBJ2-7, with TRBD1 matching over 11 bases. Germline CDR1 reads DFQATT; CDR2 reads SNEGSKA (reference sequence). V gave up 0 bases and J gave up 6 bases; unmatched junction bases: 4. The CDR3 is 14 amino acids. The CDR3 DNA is TGCAGTGCTAGAGACCCCGGGACAGGGGGCGAGCAGTACTTC. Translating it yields CSARDPGTGGEQYF.

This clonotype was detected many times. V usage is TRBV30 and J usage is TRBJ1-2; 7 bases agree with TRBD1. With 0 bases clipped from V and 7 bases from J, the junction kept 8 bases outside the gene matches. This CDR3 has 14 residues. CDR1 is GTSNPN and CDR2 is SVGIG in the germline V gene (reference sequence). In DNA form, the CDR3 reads TGTGCCTGGAGTGTACGGAGGACAGGATCTGGCTACACCTTC. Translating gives CAWSVRRTGSGYTF.

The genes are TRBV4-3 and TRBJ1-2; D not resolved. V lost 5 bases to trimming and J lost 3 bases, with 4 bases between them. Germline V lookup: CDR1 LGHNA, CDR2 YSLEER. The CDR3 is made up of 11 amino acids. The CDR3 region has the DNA TGCGCCAGCAGCTCACACTATGGCTACACCTTC. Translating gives CASSSHYGYTF.

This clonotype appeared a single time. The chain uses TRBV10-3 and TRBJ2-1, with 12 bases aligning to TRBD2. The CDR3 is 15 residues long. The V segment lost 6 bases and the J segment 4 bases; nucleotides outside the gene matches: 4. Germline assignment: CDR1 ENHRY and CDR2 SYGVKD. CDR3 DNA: TGTGCCATCAGAGCGACTAGCGGGGGATACAATGAGCAGTTCTTC. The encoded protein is CAIRATSGGYNEQFF.

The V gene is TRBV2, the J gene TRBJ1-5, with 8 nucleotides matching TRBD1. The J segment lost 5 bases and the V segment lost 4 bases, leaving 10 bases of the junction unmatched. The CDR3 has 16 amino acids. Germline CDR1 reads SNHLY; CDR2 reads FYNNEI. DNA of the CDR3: TGTGCCAGCAGTGGTTACAGGACAGGGTTTGATCAGCCCCAGCATTTT. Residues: CASSGYRTGFDQPQHF.

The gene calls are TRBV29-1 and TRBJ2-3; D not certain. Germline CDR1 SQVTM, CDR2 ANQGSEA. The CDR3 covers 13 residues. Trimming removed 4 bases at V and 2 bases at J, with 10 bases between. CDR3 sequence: CSVGVESTDTQYF. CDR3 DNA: TGCAGCGTTGGTGTTGAGTCCACAGATACGCAGTATTTT.

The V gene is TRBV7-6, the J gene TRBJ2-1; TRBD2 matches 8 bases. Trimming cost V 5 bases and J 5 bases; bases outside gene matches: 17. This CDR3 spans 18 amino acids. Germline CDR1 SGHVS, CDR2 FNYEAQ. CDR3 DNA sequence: TGTGCCAGCAGCGTAAGAGGGTTGGCGGGGGGTCTCGACAATGAGCAGTTCTTC. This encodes CASSVRGLAGGLDNEQFF.

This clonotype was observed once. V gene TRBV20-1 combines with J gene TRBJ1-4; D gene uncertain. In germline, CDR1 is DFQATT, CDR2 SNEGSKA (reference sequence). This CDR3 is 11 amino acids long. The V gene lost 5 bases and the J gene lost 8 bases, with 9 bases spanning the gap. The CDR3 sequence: CSAPIGEKLFF. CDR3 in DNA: TGCAGTGCTCCGATAGGGGAAAAACTGTTTTTT.